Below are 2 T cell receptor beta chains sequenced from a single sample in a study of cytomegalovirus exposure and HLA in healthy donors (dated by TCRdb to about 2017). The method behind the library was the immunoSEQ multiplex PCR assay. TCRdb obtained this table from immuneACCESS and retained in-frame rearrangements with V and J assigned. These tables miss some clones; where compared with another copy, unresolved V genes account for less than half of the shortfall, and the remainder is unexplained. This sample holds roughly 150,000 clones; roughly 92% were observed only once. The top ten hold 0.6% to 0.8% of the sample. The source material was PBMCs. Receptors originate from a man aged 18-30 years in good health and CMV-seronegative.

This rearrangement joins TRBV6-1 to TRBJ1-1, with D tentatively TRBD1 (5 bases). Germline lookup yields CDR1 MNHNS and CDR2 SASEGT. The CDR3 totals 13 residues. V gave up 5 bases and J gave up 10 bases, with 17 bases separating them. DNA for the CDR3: TGTGCCAGCAGTCCACGACAGATTGGGTTAGCTTTCTTT. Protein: CASSPRQIGLAFF.

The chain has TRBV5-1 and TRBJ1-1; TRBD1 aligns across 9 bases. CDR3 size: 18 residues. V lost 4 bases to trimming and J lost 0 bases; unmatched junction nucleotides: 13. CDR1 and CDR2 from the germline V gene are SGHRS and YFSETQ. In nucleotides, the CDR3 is TGCGCCAGCAGCCCCAAGGGACAGGGCCTTTTCATGAACACTGAAGCTTTCTTT. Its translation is CASSPKGQGLFMNTEAFF.